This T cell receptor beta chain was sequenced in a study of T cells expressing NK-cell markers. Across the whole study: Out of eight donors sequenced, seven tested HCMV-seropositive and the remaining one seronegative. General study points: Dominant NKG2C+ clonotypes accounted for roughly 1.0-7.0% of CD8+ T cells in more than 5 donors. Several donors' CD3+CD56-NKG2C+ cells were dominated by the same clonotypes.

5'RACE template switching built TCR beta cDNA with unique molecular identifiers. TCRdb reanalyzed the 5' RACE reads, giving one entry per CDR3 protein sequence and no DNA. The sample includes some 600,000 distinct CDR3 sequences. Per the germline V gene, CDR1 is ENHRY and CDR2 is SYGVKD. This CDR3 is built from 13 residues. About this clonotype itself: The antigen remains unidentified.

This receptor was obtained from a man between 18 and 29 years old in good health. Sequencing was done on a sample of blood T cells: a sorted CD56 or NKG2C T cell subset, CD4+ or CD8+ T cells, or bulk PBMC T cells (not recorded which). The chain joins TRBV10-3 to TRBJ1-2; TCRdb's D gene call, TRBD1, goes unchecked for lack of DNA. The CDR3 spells CAIRRGQEDGYTF.